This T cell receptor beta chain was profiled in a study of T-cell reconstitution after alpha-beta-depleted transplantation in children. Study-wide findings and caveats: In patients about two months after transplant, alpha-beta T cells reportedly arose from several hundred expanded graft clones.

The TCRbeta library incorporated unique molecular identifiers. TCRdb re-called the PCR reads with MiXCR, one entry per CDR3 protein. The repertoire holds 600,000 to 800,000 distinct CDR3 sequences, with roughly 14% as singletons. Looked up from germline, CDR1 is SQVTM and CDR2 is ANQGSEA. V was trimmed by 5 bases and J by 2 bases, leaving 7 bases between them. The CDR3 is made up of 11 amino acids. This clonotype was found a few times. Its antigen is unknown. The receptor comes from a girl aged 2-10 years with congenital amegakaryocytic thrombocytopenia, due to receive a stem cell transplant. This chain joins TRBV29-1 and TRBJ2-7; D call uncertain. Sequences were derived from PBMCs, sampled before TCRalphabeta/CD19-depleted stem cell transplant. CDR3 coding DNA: TGCAGCGTTACCCTTGCCTACGAGCAGTACTTC. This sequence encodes CSVTLAYEQYF.